This T cell receptor beta chain was observed in a study of PD-1 blockade in classical Hodgkin lymphoma. In the case of this clone: Antigen unknown.

Findings and caveats of the study: Complete responders had baseline diversity similar to newly diagnosed patients. Why the repertoires differ is still unclear, perhaps disease activity or prior therapy. By C4D1, diversity of CD4+ TCRs had risen significantly, whereas that of CD8+ TCRs had not.

Time point: cycle 4 day 1 (C4D1), after six to seven weeks of nivolumab. Each patient experienced a relapse that followed autologous stem cell transplantation, and brentuximab vedotin exposure varied. Thawed PBMCs yielded CD4+ T cells through magnetic negative selection. Responses achieved at best were complete response, partial response or progressive disease. Clones were read by immunoSEQ multiplex PCR, and TCRdb kept only the in-frame ones, dropping some. The table includes about 30,000 clones, about 88% detected once. This receptor was identified in a human donor with classical Hodgkin lymphoma. The starting material was CD4+ T cells from blood, obtained before the fourth cycle of nivolumab.

The CDR3 spells CASSSGQGGGGEQFF. The CDR3 coding sequence is TGTGCCAGCAGTTCGGGACAGGGTGGGGGCGGTGAGCAGTTCTTC. V gene TRBV27 combines with J gene TRBJ2-1; 9 bases agree with TRBD1. J gave up 9 bases and V 4 bases, and 10 bases lay outside the gene matches. This CDR3 has 15 residues. CDR1 is MNHEY, CDR2 SMNVEV, per germline (reference sequence).